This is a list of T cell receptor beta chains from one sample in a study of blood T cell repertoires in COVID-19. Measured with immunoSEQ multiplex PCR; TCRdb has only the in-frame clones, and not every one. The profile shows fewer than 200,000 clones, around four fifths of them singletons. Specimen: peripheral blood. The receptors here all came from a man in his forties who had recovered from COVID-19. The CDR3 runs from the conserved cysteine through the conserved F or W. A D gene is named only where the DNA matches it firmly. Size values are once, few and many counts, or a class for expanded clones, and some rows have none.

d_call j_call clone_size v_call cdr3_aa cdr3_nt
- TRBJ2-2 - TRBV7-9 CASSLAGQYGELFF TGTGCCAGCAGCTTAGCGGGCCAGTACGGGGAGCTGTTTTTT
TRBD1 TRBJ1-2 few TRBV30 CAWNPGQGYGYTF TGTGCCTGGAACCCGGGACAGGGCTATGGCTACACCTTC
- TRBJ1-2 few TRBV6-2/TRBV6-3 CASSPQGNYGYTF TGTGCCAGCAGTCCACAGGGAAACTATGGCTACACCTTC
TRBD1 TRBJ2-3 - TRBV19 CASSRYRGTADTQYF TGTGCCAGTAGTAGGTACAGGGGGACCGCAGATACGCAGTATTTT
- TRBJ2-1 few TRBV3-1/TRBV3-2 CASSQFRGNEQFF TGTGCCAGCAGCCAATTTAGAGGGAATGAGCAGTTCTTC
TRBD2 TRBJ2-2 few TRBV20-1 CSASPLADSNTGELFF TGCAGTGCCAGTCCCCTAGCGGATTCGAACACCGGGGAGCTGTTTTTT
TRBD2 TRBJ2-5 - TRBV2 CASSEAPGGWETQYF TGTGCCAGCAGTGAAGCCCCGGGGGGGTGGGAGACCCAGTACTTC
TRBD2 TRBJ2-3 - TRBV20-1 CSASVPSGNPVTDTQYF TGCAGTGCTAGTGTCCCTAGCGGGAACCCTGTCACAGATACGCAGTATTTT
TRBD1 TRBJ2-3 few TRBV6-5 CASSYGQGYTDTQYF TGTGCCAGCAGTTACGGACAGGGGTACACAGATACGCAGTATTTT
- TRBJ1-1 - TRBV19 CASSNHRGSTRRTEAFF TGTGCCAGTAGTAATCATCGGGGGTCCACCCGCAGGACTGAAGCTTTCTTT
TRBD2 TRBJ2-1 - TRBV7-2 CASSLSGGAHNEQFF TGTGCCAGCAGCCTGAGCGGGGGGGCCCACAATGAGCAGTTCTTC
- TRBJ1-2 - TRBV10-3 CAIRTQENYGYTF TGTGCCATCAGAACACAGGAGAACTATGGCTACACCTTC
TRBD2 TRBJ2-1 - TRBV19 CASKEKREVSNEQFF TGTGCCAGTAAAGAAAAGCGGGAGGTCAGCAATGAGCAGTTCTTC
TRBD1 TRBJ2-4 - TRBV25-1 CASSDRGQGTNIQYF TGTGCCAGCAGTGATAGGGGACAGGGGACGAACATTCAGTACTTC
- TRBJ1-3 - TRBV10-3 CAISLGEQGNTIYF TGTGCCATCAGCTTGGGAGAACAAGGAAACACCATATATTTT
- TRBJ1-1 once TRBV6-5 CASSTSRGTEAFF TGTGCCAGCAGTACTAGCCGGGGGACTGAAGCTTTCTTT
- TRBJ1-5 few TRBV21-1 CASRANQPQHF TGTGCCAGCAGGGCAAATCAGCCCCAGCATTTT
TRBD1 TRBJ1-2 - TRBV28 CASSLGTVYGYIF TGTGCCAGCAGTTTAGGGACAGTCTATGGCTACATCTTC
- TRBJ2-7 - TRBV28 CASSWPQMSGSYEQYF TGTGCCAGCAGTTGGCCTCAGATGTCGGGGTCCTACGAGCAGTACTTC
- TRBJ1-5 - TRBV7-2 CASSLGRGYQPQHF TGTGCCAGCAGCTTAGGGAGGGGATATCAGCCCCAGCATTTT
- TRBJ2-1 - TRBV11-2 CASSFTREGLGFF TGTGCCAGCAGCTTCACCAGGGAAGGCCTTGGGTTCTTC
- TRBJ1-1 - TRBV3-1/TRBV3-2 CASSQDRATEAFF TGTGCCAGCAGCCAAGACAGGGCCACTGAAGCTTTCTTT
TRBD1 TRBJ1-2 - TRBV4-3 CASSQGTGAHGYTF TGCGCCAGCAGCCAAGGGACAGGGGCCCATGGCTACACCTTC
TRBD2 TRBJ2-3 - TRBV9 CASSTGTGGSTDTQYF TGTGCCAGCAGCACCGGGACGGGGGGGAGCACAGATACGCAGTATTTT
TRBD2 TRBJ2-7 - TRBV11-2 CASSSYLSGLANEQYF TGTGCCAGCAGCTCCTATCTTTCGGGACTAGCGAACGAGCAGTACTTC
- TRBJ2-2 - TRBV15 CATSRDRGGDTGELFF TGTGCCACCAGCAGAGATCGAGGGGGAGACACCGGGGAGCTGTTTTTT
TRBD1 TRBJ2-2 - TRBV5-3 CARSFRGQGAQNGTGELFF TGTGCCAGAAGCTTTAGGGGACAGGGGGCGCAGAACGGGACCGGGGAGCTGTTTTTT
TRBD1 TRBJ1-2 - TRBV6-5 CASSYSTGIDGYTF TGTGCCAGCAGTTACTCGACAGGGATCGATGGCTACACCTTC
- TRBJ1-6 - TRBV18 CASSLSYSPLHF TGTGCCAGCTCACTAAGCTATTCACCCCTCCACTTT
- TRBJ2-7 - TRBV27 CASSLWGDEQYF TGTGCCAGCAGTTTATGGGGAGACGAGCAGTACTTC
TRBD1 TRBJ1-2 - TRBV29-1 CSVLPPQGPLGGYTF TGCAGCGTTCTTCCCCCACAGGGGCCACTGGGAGGCTACACCTTC
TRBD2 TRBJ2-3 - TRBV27 CASSLDPASGKKQYF TGTGCCAGCAGTTTAGACCCGGCTAGCGGGAAGAAGCAGTATTTT
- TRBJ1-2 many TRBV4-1 CASSQVLSYGYTF TGCGCCAGCAGCCAAGTACTGAGCTATGGCTACACCTTC
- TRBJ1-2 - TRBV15 CATSKGPGSYGYTF TGTGCCACCAGCAAGGGTCCGGGGTCCTATGGCTACACCTTC
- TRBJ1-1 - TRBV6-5 CAIRRRGSSDTEAFF TGTGCCATCCGCAGGCGAGGGTCCTCCGACACTGAAGCTTTCTTT
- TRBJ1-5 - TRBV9 CASSPFGGSNQPQHF TGTGCCAGCAGCCCCTTTGGAGGGAGCAATCAGCCCCAGCATTTT
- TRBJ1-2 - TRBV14 CASSQDLRSGTFGYTF TGTGCCAGCAGCCAAGATCTGAGGTCAGGGACATTTGGCTACACCTTC
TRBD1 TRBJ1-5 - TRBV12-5 CASGWTGDKKPQHF TGTGCTAGTGGCTGGACAGGGGACAAGAAGCCCCAGCATTTT
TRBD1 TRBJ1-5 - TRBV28 CASQPRGGGQPQHF TGTGCCAGCCAACCACGAGGGGGCGGGCAGCCCCAGCATTTT
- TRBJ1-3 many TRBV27 CASSPRSPYSGNTIYF TGTGCCAGCAGTCCCCGCAGTCCTTACTCTGGAAACACCATATATTTT
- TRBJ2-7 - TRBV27 CASRGASPSYEQYF TGTGCCAGCAGGGGGGCGAGTCCCTCCTACGAGCAGTACTTC
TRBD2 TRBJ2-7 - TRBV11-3 CASSFGGDPYEQYF TGTGCCAGCAGCTTTGGGGGGGACCCCTACGAGCAGTACTTC